This paragraph covers one TCR beta chain sequence. The data originate from a study of technical replicates of blood from several donors. Deletions cut 7 bases from V and 0 bases from J, with 10 bases between. The CDR3 sequence is 13 residues long. CDR1 LNHDA and CDR2 SQIVND come from the germline V gene (reference sequence). Clones were sequenced by immunoSEQ multiplex PCR, and TCRdb holds only the in-frame ones, with some missing. Among fewer than 110,000 clones, 96% were seen once, and the ten largest hold approximately 0.2%. This rearrangement joins TRBV19 to TRBJ2-7; D remains unclear. The clonotype comes from a human donor in good health. The source material was T cells isolated from PBMCs. The CDR3 DNA sequence: TGTGCCAGTAAAAGAGGCAGCTCCTACGAGCAGTACTTC. It specifies CASKRGSSYEQYF.